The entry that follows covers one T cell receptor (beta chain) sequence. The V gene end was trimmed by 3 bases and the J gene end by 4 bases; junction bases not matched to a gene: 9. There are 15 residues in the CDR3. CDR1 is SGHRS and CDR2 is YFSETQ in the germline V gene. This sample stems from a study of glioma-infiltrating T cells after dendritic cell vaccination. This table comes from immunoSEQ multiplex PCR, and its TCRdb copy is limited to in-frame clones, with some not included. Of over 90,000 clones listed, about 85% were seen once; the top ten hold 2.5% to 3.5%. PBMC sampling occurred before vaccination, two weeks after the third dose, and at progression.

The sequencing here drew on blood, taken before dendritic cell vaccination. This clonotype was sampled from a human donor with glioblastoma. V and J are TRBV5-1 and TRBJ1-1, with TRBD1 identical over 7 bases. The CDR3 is CASSSFQGVGTEAFF. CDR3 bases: TGCGCCAGCAGCTCTTTTCAGGGGGTCGGCACTGAAGCTTTCTTT.